This T cell receptor (beta chain) was found in a study of cytomegalovirus exposure and HLA in healthy donors. The germline gives CDR1 SGHRS, CDR2 YFSETQ. The CDR3 runs 15 residues. V dropped 4 bases and J dropped 1 base, with 9 bases sitting between them. A multiplex PCR was run with 60 Vbeta primers and 13 Jbeta primers. Sequencing was performed with immunoSEQ multiplex PCR; in TCRdb, only in-frame clones are kept and a portion is missing. The table has around 150,000 clones, 60% to 80% seen once. This clone occurred a few times. The same CDR3 also results from other DNA sequences found in this sample. While unrecorded immune exposures were likely, the donors were nominally healthy when sampled.

This TCR derives from a woman under 40 in good health and CMV-seronegative. The V gene is TRBV5-1, the J gene TRBJ2-6; no clear D gene. Sequences were obtained from PBMCs. CDR3 coding DNA: TGCGCCAGCAGCCTATCGTTGTCTGGGGCCAACGTCCTGACTTTC. As protein: CASSLSLSGANVLTF.